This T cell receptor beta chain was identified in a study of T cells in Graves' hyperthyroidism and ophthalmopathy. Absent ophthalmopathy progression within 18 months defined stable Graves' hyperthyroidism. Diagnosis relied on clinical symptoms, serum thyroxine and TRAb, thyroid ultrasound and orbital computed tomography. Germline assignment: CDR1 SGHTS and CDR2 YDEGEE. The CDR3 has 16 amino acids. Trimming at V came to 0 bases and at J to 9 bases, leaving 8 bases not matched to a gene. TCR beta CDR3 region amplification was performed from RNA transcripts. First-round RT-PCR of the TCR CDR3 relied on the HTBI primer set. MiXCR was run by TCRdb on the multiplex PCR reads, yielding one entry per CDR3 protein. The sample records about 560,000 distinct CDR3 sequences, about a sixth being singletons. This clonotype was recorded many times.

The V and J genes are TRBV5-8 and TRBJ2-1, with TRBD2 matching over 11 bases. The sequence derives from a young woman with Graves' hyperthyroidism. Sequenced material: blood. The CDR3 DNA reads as TGTGCCAGCAGCTTGGTTTTGGGACTAGCGGCAATTGAGCAGTTCTTC. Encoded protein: CASSLVLGLAAIEQFF.